A single sample gave rise to the 7 T cell receptor beta chains below, sequenced in a study of blood T cells in healthy people across ages. PCR was performed a second time for roughly 6 to 12 cycles using a sample-barcoded 5' primer and a J-beta primer mix. A single record per CDR3 protein comes from TCRdb applying MiXCR to the 5' RACE reads. The sample holds fewer than 2,000,000 distinct CDR3 sequences; roughly two fifths are singletons and the top ten take 23%. The sample taken for sequencing was blood. The receptors were gathered from a human donor in good health.

This chain connects TRBV12-3 or TRBV12-4 to TRBJ2-5, with 15 bases aligning to TRBD2. With V trimmed by 0 bases and J by 2 bases, 4 bases remained unmatched. There are 18 residues in the CDR3. CDR3 sequence reads: CASSLAGLAGGKQETQYF. Written as DNA, the CDR3 is TGTGCCAGCAGTTTAGCGGGACTAGCGGGGGGCAAACAAGAGACCCAGTACTTC.

This chain links TRBV12-3 or TRBV12-4 with TRBJ1-2, with 8 bases that match TRBD1. CDR3 length: 16 residues. The V gene end was trimmed by 6 bases and the J gene end by 5 bases; junction bases not matched to a gene: 14. CDR3 region: CASSPPGTGTGYGYTF. CDR3 coding DNA: TGTGCCAGCAGCCCCCCAGGGACAGGCACGGGGTATGGCTACACCTTC.

The chain carries TRBV20-1 and TRBJ2-4, with D uncertain. V was shortened by 1 base and J by 0 bases, with 7 bases between the two germline ends. The germline CDR1 and CDR2 sequences are DFQATT and SNEGSKA (reference sequence). This CDR3 contains 14 residues. In DNA form, the CDR3 reads TGCAGTGCTAGAGTCGAATTAGCCAAAAACATTCAGTACTTC. Protein sequence: CSARVELAKNIQYF.

This clonotype was observed many times. The chain carries TRBV7-2 and TRBJ1-2; D remains ambiguous. Germline values: CDR1 SGHTA, CDR2 FQGNSA. V lost 3 bases and J lost 3, with 5 bases in between. This CDR3 region has 12 residues. The CDR3 spells CASSLVHYGYTF. The DNA of the CDR3 is TGTGCCAGCAGCTTGGTTCACTATGGCTACACCTTC.

V usage is TRBV7-9 and J usage is TRBJ1-6; D unclear. This CDR3 has 18 residues. Germline CDR1 SEHNR, CDR2 FQNEAQ (reference sequence). Trimming took 4 bases from V and 8 from J, leaving 24 bases between them. CDR3 sequence (DNA): TGTGCCAGCAGCTCTCCCCGTGGTTCACCTTCTACTTATTCACCCCTCCACTTT. Translating gives CASSSPRGSPSTYSPLHF. Together with reference TRBV7-9 and TRBJ1-6, the CDR3 gives the full variable domain: DTGVSQNPRHKITKRGQNVTFRCDPISEHNRLYWYRQTLGQGPEFLTYFQNEAQLEKSRLLSDRFSAERPKGSFSTLEIQRTEQGDSAMYLCASSSPRGSPSTYSPLHFGNGTRLTVT.

About this clonotype: One end of the junction varies from germline; a read error may be responsible. This chain links TRBV29-1 with TRBJ1-2; the D is unclear. The CDR3 loop spans 13 amino acids. Per the germline V gene, CDR1 is SQVTM and CDR2 is ANQGSEA. The CDR3 spells CSGEGGVFYGYTF. Here the CDR3 DNA reads TGCAGCGGTGAAGGTGGCGTCTTCTATGGCTACACCTTC.

The V call is TRBV12-3 or TRBV12-4, the J call TRBJ1-2; TRBD1 is a possible D gene (5 bases). There are 15 residues in the CDR3. V was shortened by 3 bases and J by 7 bases, with 18 bases between the two germline ends. CDR3 residues: CASSFQGIVEVGYTF. As DNA, the CDR3 is TGTGCCAGCAGTTTCCAGGGTATAGTAGAAGTTGGCTACACCTTC.